This is a list of T cell receptor beta chains from one sample in a study of T-cell memory formation after mild COVID-19. From the 5' RACE reads, TCRdb called clonotypes with MiXCR, one entry per CDR3 protein. The sample yields 55,000 to 70,000 distinct CDR3 sequences, 28% seen once. Sequences were obtained from PBMCs or a T cell subset sorted from them (not recorded which). The receptors come from a man younger than 30 who had mild COVID-19 (a few samples of this study predate the infection). Cell type and time point are not known. CDR3s include the opening cysteine and the closing phenylalanine or tryptophan. The D gene is left open where the match is weak. Expanded clones get a size class; other rows say once, few or many, or leave the size out.

J: TRBJ2-7
size: few
V: TRBV29-1
D: .
CDR3: CSAQTGSSYEQYF
DNA: TGCAGCGCCCAGACGGGGAGCTCCTACGAGCAGTACTTC

J: TRBJ2-1
size: few
V: TRBV6-1
D: .
CDR3: CASSEGEAVTYNEQFF
DNA: TGTGCCAGCAGTGAAGGGGAAGCGGTAACCTACAATGAGCAGTTCTTC

J: TRBJ1-1
size: .
V: TRBV7-9
D: .
CDR3: CASSLAPREEAFF
DNA: TGTGCCAGCAGCTTAGCCCCTCGGGAGGAAGCTTTCTTT

J: TRBJ2-3
size: .
V: TRBV6-2/TRBV6-3
D: .
CDR3: CASSWWGTDTQYF
DNA: TGTGCCAGCAGTTGGTGGGGGACAGATACGCAGTATTTT

J: TRBJ2-2
size: few
V: TRBV7-9
D: TRBD2
CDR3: CASSLGGLESYTGELFF
DNA: TGTGCCAGCAGCTTAGGAGGACTAGAATCGTACACCGGGGAGCTGTTTTTT

J: TRBJ2-4
size: few
V: TRBV5-1
D: .
CDR3: CASSLGGVNIQYF
DNA: TGCGCCAGCAGCTTGGGGGGTGTAAACATTCAGTACTTC

J: TRBJ1-1
size: few
V: TRBV29-1
D: TRBD1
CDR3: CRKGTGGNTEAFF
DNA: TGCAGAAAAGGGACAGGGGGCAACACTGAAGCTTTCTTT

J: TRBJ2-7
size: .
V: TRBV4-2
D: TRBD1
CDR3: CASSQQGVEQYF
DNA: TGTGCCAGCAGCCAACAGGGGGTTGAGCAGTACTTC

J: TRBJ1-5
size: medium-sized
V: TRBV9
D: TRBD1
CDR3: CASSPGGAGGPQHF
DNA: TGTGCCAGCAGCCCAGGGGGGGCTGGCGGGCCCCAGCATTTT

J: TRBJ2-5
size: .
V: TRBV6-5
D: TRBD2
CDR3: CASSFDGGAQETQYF
DNA: TGTGCCAGCAGTTTCGACGGGGGGGCCCAAGAGACCCAGTACTTC

J: TRBJ2-2
size: few
V: TRBV24-1
D: .
CDR3: CATSDVFPGELFF
DNA: TGTGCCACCAGTGATGTGTTTCCCGGGGAGCTGTTTTTT

J: TRBJ1-4
size: .
V: TRBV12-5
D: .
CDR3: CASGFSTDGWSNEKLFF
DNA: TGTGCTAGTGGTTTCTCGACAGACGGTTGGTCTAATGAAAAACTGTTTTTT

J: TRBJ2-5
size: .
V: TRBV29-1
D: TRBD1
CDR3: CSVTGTGKETQYF
DNA: TGCAGCGTTACCGGGACAGGGAAAGAGACCCAGTACTTC

J: TRBJ1-1
size: .
V: TRBV7-2
D: .
CDR3: CASSSVRHPNTEAFF
DNA: TGTGCCAGCAGCTCCGTTAGGCACCCGAACACTGAAGCTTTCTTT

J: TRBJ2-5
size: .
V: TRBV29-1
D: .
CDR3: CSVPGPWEETQYF
DNA: TGCAGCGTTCCGGGGCCTTGGGAAGAGACCCAGTACTTC

J: TRBJ2-2
size: .
V: TRBV12-5
D: .
CDR3: CASNWGAGELFF
DNA: TGTGCTAGTAATTGGGGAGCCGGGGAGCTGTTTTTT

J: TRBJ2-1
size: few
V: TRBV4-1
D: TRBD1
CDR3: CASSQSTGYGNEQFF
DNA: TGCGCCAGCAGCCAATCGACAGGGTACGGCAATGAGCAGTTCTTC